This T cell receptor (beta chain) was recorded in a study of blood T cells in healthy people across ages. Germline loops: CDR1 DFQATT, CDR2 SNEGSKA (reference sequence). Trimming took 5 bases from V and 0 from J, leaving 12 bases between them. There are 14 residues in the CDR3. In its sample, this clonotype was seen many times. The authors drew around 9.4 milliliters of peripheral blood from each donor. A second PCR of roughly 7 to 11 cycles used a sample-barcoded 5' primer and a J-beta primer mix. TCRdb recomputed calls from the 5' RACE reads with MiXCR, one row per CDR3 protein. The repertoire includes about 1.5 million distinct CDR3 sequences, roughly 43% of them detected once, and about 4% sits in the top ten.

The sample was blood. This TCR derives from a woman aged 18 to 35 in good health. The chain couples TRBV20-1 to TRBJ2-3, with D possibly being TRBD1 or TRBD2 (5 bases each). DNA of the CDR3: TGCAGTGCTTGGGACGGCACTAGCACAGATACGCAGTATTTT. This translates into CSAWDGTSTDTQYF.